The 29 T cell receptor beta chains reported below all come from one sample, sequenced in a study of vaccination and CD4 T cells after COVID-19. MiXCR, run by TCRdb on the PCR reads, gives a single entry per CDR3 protein. The data contain 20,000 to 25,000 distinct CDR3 sequences, around 58% of them singletons. The specimen was CD4+ T cells from blood, collected before SARS-CoV-2 vaccination. The receptors stem from a human donor who had recovered from COVID-19.

This rearrangement joins TRBV5-4 to TRBJ2-3; TRBD2 aligns across 10 bases. The CDR3 has 16 amino acids. Germline V gene lookup returns CDR1 SGHNT and CDR2 YYREEE (reference sequence). The V and J ends lost 4 bases and 6 bases, in that order; junction bases with no gene match: 11. The CDR3 region has the DNA TGTGCCAGCAGCCCCCCTCTAGCGGGAGTTAGGGATACGCAGTATTTT. Its translation: CASSPPLAGVRDTQYF.

The chain recombines TRBV7-2 with TRBJ2-2; a possible D gene is TRBD2 (6 bases). This CDR3 is 15 amino acids long. Trimming took off 5 bases at V and 1 base at J, with 11 bases between the two ends. Germline V gene sequence: CDR1 SGHTA, CDR2 FQGNSA. In nucleotides, the CDR3 is TGTGCCAGCAGCCTCCGACTAGAGAACACCGGGGAGCTGTTTTTT. Translating gives CASSLRLENTGELFF.

This clonotype showed up just a few times. The J gene is TRBJ1-6, the V gene TRBV10-3, with D possibly TRBD1 on 5 matching bases. The germline V gene has CDR1 ENHRY and CDR2 SYGVKD. V lost 3 bases and J lost 6, with 6 bases in between. The CDR3 has 13 amino acids. CDR3 amino acids: CAISDGGNSPLHF. In DNA, the CDR3 is TGTGCCATCAGTGACGGGGGTAATTCACCCCTCCACTTT.

This rearrangement joins TRBV5-4 to TRBJ1-5; D remains ambiguous. There are 15 residues in the CDR3. In germline, CDR1 is SGHNT, CDR2 YYREEE (reference sequence). V was trimmed by 1 base and J by 1 base, leaving 9 bases between them. The chain's CDR3 is CASSLFPGSNQPQHF. The CDR3 bases are TGTGCCAGCAGCTTGTTCCCGGGCAGCAATCAGCCCCAGCATTTT.

This clonotype has just one count. This chain connects TRBV6-2 or TRBV6-3 to TRBJ2-3; D may be TRBD2 (6 bases). The CDR3 runs 14 residues. Deletions cut 5 bases from V and 2 bases from J, with 11 bases between. CDR1 and CDR2 from the germline V gene are MNHEY and SVGEGT. The CDR3 region is CASSPSGDTDTQYF. DNA of the CDR3: TGTGCCAGCAGTCCCTCGGGAGACACAGATACGCAGTATTTT.

The chain links TRBV10-3 to TRBJ2-7, with 7 bases that match TRBD2. The CDR3 totals 13 residues. In germline, CDR1 is ENHRY, CDR2 SYGVKD. Trimming took 10 bases from V and 0 from J; bases not matched to a gene: 6. The CDR3 spells CATKGTTSYEQYF. CDR3 DNA: TGTGCCACCAAAGGGACTACCTCCTACGAGCAGTACTTC.

The chain employs TRBV24-1 and TRBJ2-5; 7 nucleotides line up with TRBD1. The germline V gene encodes CDR1 KGHDR and CDR2 SFDVKD. The ends lost 4 bases at V and 2 bases at J; junction bases unmatched: 6. CDR3 length: 15 residues. The CDR3 region has the DNA TGTGCCACCAGTGACCCCGGGACAGTACAAGAGACCCAGTACTTC. Encoded protein: CATSDPGTVQETQYF.

This clonotype was recorded a few times. V and J are TRBV7-8 and TRBJ2-3, with D hard to call. V was shortened by 5 bases and J by 1 base, with 7 bases between the two germline ends. Germline V gives CDR1 SGHVS, CDR2 FQNEAQ. The CDR3 runs 13 residues. CDR3 in DNA: TGTGCCAGCAGCCGTCTTCGCACAGATACGCAGTATTTT. The encoded protein is CASSRLRTDTQYF.

CDR3 in amino acids: CATRQAPSDTQYF. Written as DNA, the CDR3 is TGTGCCACCCGGCAAGCCCCTTCAGATACGCAGTATTTT. The genes are TRBV24-1 and TRBJ2-3; D not certain. This CDR3 comprises 13 residues. Trimming removed 9 bases from V and 4 bases from J, with 13 bases in between. Germline CDR1 KGHDR, CDR2 SFDVKD.

The chain recombines TRBV27 with TRBJ1-5, with a weak D call TRBD1 (6 bases). Trimming pared 5 bases from V and 8 bases from J, leaving 19 bases between. The germline gives CDR1 MNHEY, CDR2 SMNVEV (reference sequence). The CDR3 has 15 residues. This chain's CDR3 is CASSPLDRIREPQHF. CDR3 nucleotides: TGTGCCAGCAGTCCCCTGGACAGAATAAGGGAGCCCCAGCATTTT.

The CDR3 loop is CASSFRDTQYF. In DNA form, the CDR3 reads TGTGCCAGCAGCTTTCGAGATACGCAGTATTTT. The V call is TRBV7-9, the J call TRBJ2-3, with D unclear. There are 11 residues in the CDR3. V lost 3 bases, J lost 5 bases, and 3 bases lay in between. In germline, CDR1 is SEHNR, CDR2 FQNEAQ (reference sequence).

This clonotype was observed a handful of times. The chain has TRBV7-9 and TRBJ1-2; D uncertain. The CDR3 has 15 residues. Germline V lookup: CDR1 SEHNR, CDR2 FQNEAQ (reference sequence). Trimming took off 5 bases at V and 0 bases at J, with 13 bases between the two ends. As DNA, the CDR3 is TGTGCCAGCAGCCCCTGGGAGGTCCCTAACTATGGCTACACCTTC. It encodes CASSPWEVPNYGYTF.

The genes are TRBV7-9 and TRBJ2-2, with 12 bases identical to TRBD2. The CDR3 is made up of 15 amino acids. Per germline, CDR1 SEHNR and CDR2 FQNEAQ (reference sequence). V was pared by 7 bases and J by 7 bases, with 7 bases of the junction left unmatched. CDR3 bases: TGTGCCAGCAATCCCGGACTAGCGGGAAGCGGGGAGCTGTTTTTT. It is translated as CASNPGLAGSGELFF.

The rearrangement links TRBV19 to TRBJ1-2, with D unclear. Germline loops: CDR1 LNHDA, CDR2 SQIVND (reference sequence). The CDR3 covers 12 residues. Trimming removed 5 bases from V and 6 bases from J, with 10 bases in between. CDR3 sequence reads: CASSQTYHGYTF. The CDR3 nucleotides are TGTGCCAGTAGTCAGACCTACCATGGCTACACCTTC.

As to this clonotype: One junction end does not reproduce the germline sequence, and a read error may be involved. The rearrangement joins TRBV15 to TRBJ1-4, with D possibly being TRBD1 (6 bases). The CDR3 contains 15 residues. Germline CDR1 reads LNHNV; CDR2 reads YYDKDF (reference sequence). The CDR3 region is CATRRGGRGGEKLFF. The DNA of the CDR3 is TGTGCCACCAGAAGAGGTGGCAGGGGCGGCGAAAAACTGTTTTTT.

The rearrangement joins TRBV20-1 to TRBJ2-3; 9 positions agree with TRBD2. V gave up 3 bases and J gave up 4 bases; unmatched junction bases: 8. Germline CDR1 DFQATT, CDR2 SNEGSKA (reference sequence). CDR3 length: 15 amino acids. The CDR3 loop reads CSARAISGSADTQYF. The CDR3 region has the DNA TGCAGTGCTAGGGCAATTAGCGGGAGCGCAGATACGCAGTATTTT.

This clonotype was seen a handful of times. The rearrangement uses TRBV20-1 and TRBJ1-5; perhaps TRBD1 as D (6 bases). There are 16 residues in the CDR3. Germline values: CDR1 DFQATT, CDR2 SNEGSKA (reference sequence). Trimming took off 5 bases at V and 10 bases at J, with 27 bases between the two ends. In nucleotides, the CDR3 is TGCAGTGCTCGGGGGCGGCCGTTTCCCCTTTTCTATCCCCAGCATTTT. The encoded protein is CSARGRPFPLFYPQHF.

The genes are TRBV2 and TRBJ1-3, with 7 bases aligning to TRBD1. In germline, CDR1 is SNHLY, CDR2 FYNNEI. Trimming at V came to 10 bases and at J to 4 bases, leaving 4 bases not matched to a gene. The CDR3 is 12 residues long. The chain's CDR3 is CATGTEGNTIYF. The CDR3 coding sequence is TGTGCCACCGGGACAGAAGGAAACACCATATATTTT.

This clonotype was seen only once. The rearrangement links TRBV5-4 to TRBJ2-7; D ambiguous. Between the trimmed V and J ends, which lost 3 bases and 4 bases, there was a span of 11 bases. Germline V gene lookup returns CDR1 SGHNT and CDR2 YYREEE (reference sequence). The CDR3 loop spans 13 amino acids. The CDR3 loop reads CASSSLDTYEQYF. The DNA of the CDR3 is TGTGCCAGCAGCTCCTTGGATACGTACGAGCAGTACTTC.

The chain couples TRBV21-1 to TRBJ2-7; the table gives TRBD1 as D, unverified against the DNA. TRBV21-1 is an annotated pseudogene. CDR3 length equals 15 residues. The CDR3 protein is CASSSRDRGFREQYF. Here the CDR3 DNA reads TGTGCCAGCAGCAGCCGGGACAGGGGTTTTCGCGAGCAGTACTTC.

The chain links TRBV7-2 to TRBJ1-2; D unresolved. Germline V gene lookup returns CDR1 SGHTA and CDR2 FQGNSA. This CDR3 region has 16 residues. Trimming cost V 2 bases and J 4 bases, with 17 bases left between them. The CDR3 region is CASSLTRSAQVYGYTF. CDR3 DNA: TGTGCCAGCAGCTTAACAAGATCCGCACAAGTCTATGGCTACACCTTC.

V and J are TRBV6-5 and TRBJ2-7, with TRBD1 identical over 8 bases. This CDR3 contains 16 residues. V lost 4 bases and J lost 3; bases outside the gene matches: 11. Germline values: CDR1 MNHEY, CDR2 SVGAGI. The CDR3 DNA reads TGTGCCAGCAGTTCGCGGACAGGGCGAGGCTACTACGAGCAGTACTTC. It yields the protein CASSSRTGRGYYEQYF.

The sample holds one count of this clonotype. This chain joins TRBV7-2 and TRBJ2-3; 16 bases map to TRBD2. CDR1 is SGHTA, CDR2 FQGNSA, per germline. The CDR3 length is 15 residues. Trimming at V came to 4 bases and at J to 14 bases, leaving 9 bases not matched to a gene. CDR3 region: CASSSRTGTSGRVYF. The CDR3 region has the DNA TGTGCCAGCAGCTCTCGAACCGGGACTAGCGGGAGGGTGTATTTT. Together with reference TRBV7-2 and TRBJ2-3, the CDR3 gives the full variable domain: GAGVSQSPSNKVTEKGKDVELRCDPISGHTALYWYRQSLGQGLEFLIYFQGNSAPDKSGLPSDRFSAERTGGSVSTLTIQRTQQEDSAVYLCASSSRTGTSGRVYFGPGTRLTVL.

This chain connects TRBV5-1 to TRBJ2-7, with 7 bases lining up with TRBD1. The length of the CDR3 is 14 residues. V was pared by 1 base and J by 2 bases, with 3 bases of the junction left unmatched. The germline V gene has CDR1 SGHRS and CDR2 YFSETQ. The CDR3 DNA is TGCGCCAGCAGCTTGTCCGGGACAGCCTACGAGCAGTACTTC. Amino acids: CASSLSGTAYEQYF.

The chain is built from TRBV19 and TRBJ1-6; D is perhaps TRBD1 (6 bases). The CDR3 covers 13 residues. CDR1 LNHDA and CDR2 SQIVND come from the germline V gene (reference sequence). V lost 7 bases and J 13 bases, leaving 17 bases between the germline ends. The CDR3 DNA sequence: TGTGCCAGTAAGAAACGAGGGGGGAGGCCCCTCCACTTT. Translated: CASKKRGGRPLHF.

The chain recombines TRBV27 with TRBJ2-5; 15 positions agree with TRBD2. The CDR3 has 16 residues. With V trimmed by 8 bases and J by 2 bases, 6 bases remained unmatched. Germline V gene lookup returns CDR1 MNHEY and CDR2 SMNVEV (reference sequence). CDR3 sequence (DNA): TGTGCCAGCGGAGGACTAGCGGGAGGGGGTCAAGAGACCCAGTACTTC. It specifies CASGGLAGGGQETQYF.

This clonotype came up once. This chain uses TRBV19 with TRBJ2-7; 10 positions agree with TRBD1. The V segment lost 3 bases and the J segment 2 bases; nucleotides outside the gene matches: 1. This CDR3 is 14 amino acids long. Germline V gives CDR1 LNHDA, CDR2 SQIVND (reference sequence). The CDR3 loop reads CASSIGTGAYEQYF. In DNA, the CDR3 is TGTGCCAGTAGTATTGGGACAGGGGCCTACGAGCAGTACTTC.

The CDR3 DNA reads as TGTGCCAGCAGTTCGGTTGGACTAGAATCCTACAATGAGCAGTTCTTC. As protein: CASSSVGLESYNEQFF. The rearrangement uses TRBV27 and TRBJ2-1; 7 bases are shared with TRBD2. Germline V gene sequence: CDR1 MNHEY, CDR2 SMNVEV (reference sequence). The CDR3 contains 16 residues. V shed 4 bases, J shed 1 base, and the junction held 7 bases outside the gene matches.

The V and J genes are TRBV19 and TRBJ2-3; 7 nucleotides agree with TRBD2. Germline CDR1 is LNHDA and CDR2 is SQIVND (reference sequence). V dropped 6 bases and J dropped 2; count of bases not matched to a gene: 11. The CDR3 spans 16 residues. CDR3: CASSGVLADNTDTQYF. For the CDR3, the DNA is TGTGCCAGTAGCGGCGTCCTAGCGGACAACACAGATACGCAGTATTTT. Full variable domain (outside the CDR3, taken from reference TRBV19 and TRBJ2-3): DGGITQSPKYLFRKEGQNVTLSCEQNLNHDAMYWYRQDPGQGLRLIYYSQIVNDFQKGDIAEGYSVSREKKESFPLTVTSAQKNPTAFYLCASSGVLADNTDTQYFGPGTRLTVL.